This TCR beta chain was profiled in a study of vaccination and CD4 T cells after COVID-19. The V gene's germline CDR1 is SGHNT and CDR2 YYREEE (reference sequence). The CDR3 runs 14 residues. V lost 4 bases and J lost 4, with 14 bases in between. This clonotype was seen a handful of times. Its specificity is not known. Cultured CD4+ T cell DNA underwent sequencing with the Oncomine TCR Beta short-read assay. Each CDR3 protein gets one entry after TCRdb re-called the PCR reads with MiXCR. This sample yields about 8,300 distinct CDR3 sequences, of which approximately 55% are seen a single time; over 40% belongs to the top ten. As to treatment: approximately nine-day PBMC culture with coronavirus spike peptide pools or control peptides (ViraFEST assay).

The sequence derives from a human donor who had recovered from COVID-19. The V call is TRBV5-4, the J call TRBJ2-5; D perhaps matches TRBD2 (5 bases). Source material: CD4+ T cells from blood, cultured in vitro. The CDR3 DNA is TGTGCCAGCAGCCCCACCCCTCGGGGAGAGACCCAGTACTTC. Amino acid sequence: CASSPTPRGETQYF.